This TCR beta chain was captured in a study of blood T cell repertoires in COVID-19. Data came from immunoSEQ multiplex PCR; TCRdb stores just in-frame clones and leaves some out. This sample has some 160,000 clones, with around nine tenths found just once. J lost 6 bases, V lost 6 bases, and 5 bases had no gene match. CDR3 length: 14 residues. Germline V gene sequence: CDR1 MNHEY, CDR2 SVGAGI. The chain has TRBV6-5 and TRBJ1-5, with 10 bases matching TRBD1. The specimen sequenced was peripheral blood. The receptor comes from a man aged 50-59 years who had recovered from COVID-19. CDR3 in amino acids: CASRRQGASQPQHF. Written as DNA, the CDR3 is TGTGCCAGCAGGAGACAGGGGGCGAGTCAGCCCCAGCATTTT.